This T cell receptor (beta chain) stems from a study of T-cell memory formation after mild COVID-19. Using constant-segment primers, 5'RACE produced TCR alpha and TCR beta cDNA libraries carrying sample barcodes and UMIs. TCRdb fed the 5' RACE reads into MiXCR, producing one record per CDR3 protein. In the table there are 120,000 or so distinct CDR3 sequences, roughly 6% of which are singletons. The study, taken as a whole, reports: CD4/CD8 balance characterized clones contracting day 15 to 85, and CD4+ skew characterized later expanders.

Germline CDR1 is MNHEY and CDR2 is SMNVEV (reference sequence). This CDR3 comprises 12 residues. V gave up 9 bases and J gave up 4 bases, with 10 bases separating them. On this clonotype itself: What it binds is not known.

The receptor's source is an adult woman who had mild COVID-19 (a few samples of this study predate the infection). Cell type and time point are not known. Sample: PBMCs or a T cell subset sorted from them (not recorded which). The gene calls are TRBV27 and TRBJ2-1; D perhaps matches TRBD2 (6 bases). CDR3 residues: CASGRGYNEQFF. Written as DNA, the CDR3 is TGTGCCAGTGGCCGGGGGTACAATGAGCAGTTCTTC.